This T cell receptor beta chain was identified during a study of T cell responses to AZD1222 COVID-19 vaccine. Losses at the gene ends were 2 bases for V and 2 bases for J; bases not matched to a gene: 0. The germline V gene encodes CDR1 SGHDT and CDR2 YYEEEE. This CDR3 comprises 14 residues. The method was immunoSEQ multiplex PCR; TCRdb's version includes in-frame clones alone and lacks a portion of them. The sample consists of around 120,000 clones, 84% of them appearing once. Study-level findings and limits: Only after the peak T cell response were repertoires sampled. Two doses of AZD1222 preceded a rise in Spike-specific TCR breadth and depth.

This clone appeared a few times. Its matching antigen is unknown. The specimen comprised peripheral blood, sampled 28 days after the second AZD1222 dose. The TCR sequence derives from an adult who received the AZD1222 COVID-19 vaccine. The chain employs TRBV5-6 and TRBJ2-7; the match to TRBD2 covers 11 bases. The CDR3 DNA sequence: TGTGCCAGCAGCTTTAGCGGGGGGGCCTACGAGCAGTACTTC. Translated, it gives CASSFSGGAYEQYF. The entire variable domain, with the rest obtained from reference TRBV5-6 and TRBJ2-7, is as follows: DAGVTQSPTHLIKTRGQQVTLRCSPKSGHDTVSWYQQALGQGPQFIFQYYEEEERQRGNFPDRFSGHQFPNYSSELNVNALLLGDSALYLCASSFSGGAYEQYFGPGTRLTVT.